This T cell receptor (beta chain) is drawn from a study of blood T cell repertoires in COVID-19. Original methodology: Quantification of nucleated cells was approximated via reference gene primer amplification. TCRdb's copy holds only in-frame clones and misses some; the assay was immunoSEQ multiplex PCR. V and J calls plus clone size are reproduced from that table; the DNA served to infer D and trimming. The data hold 150,000 or so clones, with around 89% observed a single time. The cohort comprised adults aged about 18 to 100 years residing in approximately 25 US areas. The CDR3 contains 15 residues. The germline V gene encodes CDR1 SGHRS and CDR2 YFSETQ. Trimming removed 0 bases from V and 5 bases from J; junction bases left unmatched: 7.

This chain links TRBV5-1 with TRBJ2-7; 8 nucleotides agree with TRBD2. This receptor was taken from a woman younger than 45 with acute COVID-19. The sequencing sample was made of PBMCs or T cells enriched from blood (not recorded which). The chain's CDR3 is CASSLGAGEVHEQYF. CDR3 DNA sequence: TGCGCCAGCAGCTTGGGAGCGGGAGAGGTCCACGAGCAGTACTTC.